Listed below are T cell receptor beta chains from one sample, sequenced in a study of cytomegalovirus exposure and HLA in healthy donors. Here immunoSEQ multiplex PCR was the method, and the copy in TCRdb shows in-frame clones only, minus some. The sample records 110,000 or so clones, 60% to 80% being singletons. Sample: PBMCs. These TCRs come from a woman aged 25-40 years in good health and CMV-seropositive. CDR3s include the opening cysteine and the closing phenylalanine or tryptophan. D genes are given only for firm matches. Size is stated for part of the rows, as once, few or many counts, or as a class when the clone is expanded.

once	-	TRBV14	TRBJ2-3	TGTGCCAGCAGGCCATCATCGGGACTCCAAGGAGATACGCAGTATTTT	CASRPSSGLQGDTQYF
-	-	TRBV29-1	TRBJ2-3	TGCAGCGTTGGGGAGAGCACAGATACGCAGTATTTT	CSVGESTDTQYF
once	-	TRBV9	TRBJ2-7	TGTGCCAGCAGTCCGGGACTCCCCTACGAGCAGTACTTC	CASSPGLPYEQYF
-	-	TRBV6-5	TRBJ2-3	TGTGCCAGCAGTGCCACAGTAACCACAGATACGCAGTATTTT	CASSATVTTDTQYF
-	-	TRBV6-1	TRBJ2-1	TGTGCCAGCGTAAGCGGACAGCCGTCCTACAATGAGCAGTTCTTC	CASVSGQPSYNEQFF
few	-	TRBV14	TRBJ1-4	TGTGCCAGCAGCCTCCAATGGGGGGTACCTAATGAAAAACTGTTTTTT	CASSLQWGVPNEKLFF
-	TRBD2	TRBV19	TRBJ2-3	TGTGCCAGTAGTACCACGCGGGGGGGAAGGGGAAGGGATACGCAGTATTTT	CASSTTRGGRGRDTQYF
-	-	TRBV19	TRBJ1-4	TGTGCCAGTAGTAGGAGGACAGCAACTAATGAAAAACTGTTTTTT	CASSRRTATNEKLFF
few	-	TRBV30	TRBJ2-2	TGTGCCTGGAGTGACCCCCGACTGATGATAAACACCGGGGAGCTGTTTTTT	CAWSDPRLMINTGELFF
-	-	TRBV9	TRBJ1-1	TGTGCCAGCAGCCCCACAGGCAGCACCATGAACACTGAAGCTTTCTTT	CASSPTGSTMNTEAFF
-	TRBD2	TRBV7-6	TRBJ2-3	TGTGCCAGCAGCTTAGAAGGACTAGCGGATTCAGATACGCAGTATTTT	CASSLEGLADSDTQYF
-	TRBD2	TRBV7-3	TRBJ2-7	TGTGCCAGCAGCTCGCCCAGCGGGAGGGTCTCCTACGAGCAGTACTTC	CASSSPSGRVSYEQYF
-	TRBD1	TRBV11-3	TRBJ1-2	TGTGCCAGCAGCTTAACAGGGGGTCGATATGGCTACACCTTC	CASSLTGGRYGYTF
once	-	TRBV7-3	TRBJ1-6	TGTGCCAGCAGCTTAGGCAGATATAATTCACCCCTCCACTTT	CASSLGRYNSPLHF
-	TRBD1	TRBV19	TRBJ1-2	TGTGCCAGTAGCCGACAGGGTTTATATGGCTACACCTTC	CASSRQGLYGYTF